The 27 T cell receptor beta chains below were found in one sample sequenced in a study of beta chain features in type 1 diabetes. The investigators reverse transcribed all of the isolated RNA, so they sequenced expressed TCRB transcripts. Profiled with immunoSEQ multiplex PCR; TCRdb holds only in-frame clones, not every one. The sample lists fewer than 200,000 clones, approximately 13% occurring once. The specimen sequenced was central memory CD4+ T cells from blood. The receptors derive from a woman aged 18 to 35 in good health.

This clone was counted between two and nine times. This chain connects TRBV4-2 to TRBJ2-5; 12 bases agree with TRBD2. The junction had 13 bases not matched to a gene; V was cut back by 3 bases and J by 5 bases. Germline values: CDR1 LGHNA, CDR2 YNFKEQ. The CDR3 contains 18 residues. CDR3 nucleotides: TGTGCCAGCAGCCAGCCCCACCAAGGACTAGCGGGAATGGAGACCCAGTACTTC. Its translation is CASSQPHQGLAGMETQYF.

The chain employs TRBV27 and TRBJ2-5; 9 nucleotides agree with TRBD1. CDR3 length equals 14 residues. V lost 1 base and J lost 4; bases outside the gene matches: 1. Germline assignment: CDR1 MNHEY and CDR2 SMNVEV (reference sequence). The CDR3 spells CASSLLTGGETQYF. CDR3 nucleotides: TGTGCCAGCAGTTTATTGACAGGGGGAGAGACCCAGTACTTC.

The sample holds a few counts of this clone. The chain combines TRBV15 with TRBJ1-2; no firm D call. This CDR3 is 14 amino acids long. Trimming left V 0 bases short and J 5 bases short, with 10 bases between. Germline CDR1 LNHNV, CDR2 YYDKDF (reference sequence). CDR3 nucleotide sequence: TGTGCCACCAGCAGAGATGTTCAGGTTTATGGCTACACCTTC. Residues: CATSRDVQVYGYTF.

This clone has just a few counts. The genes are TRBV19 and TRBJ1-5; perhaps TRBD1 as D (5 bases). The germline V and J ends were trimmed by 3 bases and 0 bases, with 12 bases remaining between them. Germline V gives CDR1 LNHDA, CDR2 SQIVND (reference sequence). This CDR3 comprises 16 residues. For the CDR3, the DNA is TGTGCCAGTAGTATTCGGGCAGGGAATAGCAATCAGCCCCAGCATTTT. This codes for CASSIRAGNSNQPQHF.

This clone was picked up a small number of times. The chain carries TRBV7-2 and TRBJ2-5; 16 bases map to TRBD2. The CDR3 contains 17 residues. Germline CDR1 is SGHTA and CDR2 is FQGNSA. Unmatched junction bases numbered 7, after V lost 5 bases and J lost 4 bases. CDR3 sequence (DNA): TGTGCCAGCAGCCTCGGGACTAGCGGGAGGGCCAGAGAGACCCAGTACTTC. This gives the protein CASSLGTSGRARETQYF.

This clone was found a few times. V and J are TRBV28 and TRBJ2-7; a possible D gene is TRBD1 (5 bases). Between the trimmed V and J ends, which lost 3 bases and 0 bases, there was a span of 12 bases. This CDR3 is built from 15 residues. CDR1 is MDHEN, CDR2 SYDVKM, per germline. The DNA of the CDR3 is TGTGCCAGCAGTTTGGCACAGGATAGCTCCTACGAGCAGTACTTC. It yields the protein CASSLAQDSSYEQYF.

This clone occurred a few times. CDR3 DNA: TGTGCCAGCCGCCCCATACAGGGGCGCGACGAGCAGTACTTC. Encoded protein: CASRPIQGRDEQYF. V usage is TRBV13 and J usage is TRBJ2-7; 7 bases are shared with TRBD1. The CDR3 consists of 14 residues. The V gene's germline CDR1 is PRHDT and CDR2 FYEKMQ (reference sequence). V lost 8 bases and J lost 5; bases outside the gene matches: 12.

Written as DNA, the CDR3 is TGTGCCAGCAGCTCCCTACTAGCGGGGGACTACGAGCAGTACTTC. Translation gives CASSSLLAGDYEQYF. The J gene is TRBJ2-7, the V gene TRBV21-1; the table's D call TRBD2 went unverified against the DNA. TRBV21-1 is a pseudogene segment. There are 15 residues in the CDR3.

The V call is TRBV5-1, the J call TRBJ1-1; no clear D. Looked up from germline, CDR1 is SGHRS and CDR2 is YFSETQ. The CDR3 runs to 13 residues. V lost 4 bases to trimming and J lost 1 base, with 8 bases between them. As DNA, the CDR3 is TGCGCCAGCAGCCCGACAACGAACACTGAAGCTTTCTTT. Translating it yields CASSPTTNTEAFF.

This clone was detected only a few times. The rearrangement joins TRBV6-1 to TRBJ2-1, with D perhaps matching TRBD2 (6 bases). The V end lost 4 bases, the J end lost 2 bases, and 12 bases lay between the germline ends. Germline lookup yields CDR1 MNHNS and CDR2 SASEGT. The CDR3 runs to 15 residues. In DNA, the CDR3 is TGTGCCAGCAGTGTGGACTACCAAGCCTACAATGAGCAGTTCTTC. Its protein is CASSVDYQAYNEQFF.

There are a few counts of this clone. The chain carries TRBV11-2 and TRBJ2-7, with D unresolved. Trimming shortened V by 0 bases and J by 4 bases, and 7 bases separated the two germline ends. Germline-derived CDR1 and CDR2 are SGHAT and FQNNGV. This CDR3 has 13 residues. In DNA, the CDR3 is TGTGCCAGCAGCTTAGAACGGGTTTACGAGCAGTACTTC. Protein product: CASSLERVYEQYF.

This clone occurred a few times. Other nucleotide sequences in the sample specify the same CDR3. The CDR3 coding sequence is TGTGCCAGCTCACCGAGGACAGGCGCGTCCTACGAGCAGTACTTC. It codes for CASSPRTGASYEQYF. The V call is TRBV18, the J call TRBJ2-7; 7 bases are shared with TRBD1. The V and J ends lost 3 bases and 1 base, in that order; junction bases with no gene match: 6. Germline V gives CDR1 KGHSH, CDR2 LQKENI. This CDR3 region has 15 residues.

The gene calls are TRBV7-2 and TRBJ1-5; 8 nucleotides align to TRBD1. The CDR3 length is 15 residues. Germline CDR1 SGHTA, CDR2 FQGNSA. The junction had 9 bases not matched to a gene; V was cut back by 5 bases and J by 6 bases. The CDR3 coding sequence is TGTGCCAGCAGCGCCGGACAGGGAGTAAGTCAGCCCCAGCATTTT. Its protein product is CASSAGQGVSQPQHF.

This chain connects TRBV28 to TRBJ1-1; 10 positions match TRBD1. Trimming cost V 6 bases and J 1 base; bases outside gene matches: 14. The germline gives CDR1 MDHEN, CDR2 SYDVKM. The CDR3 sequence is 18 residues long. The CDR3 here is CASSSRQGAFSGNTEAFF. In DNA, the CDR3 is TGTGCCAGCAGCTCCAGACAGGGGGCTTTTTCGGGGAACACTGAAGCTTTCTTT.

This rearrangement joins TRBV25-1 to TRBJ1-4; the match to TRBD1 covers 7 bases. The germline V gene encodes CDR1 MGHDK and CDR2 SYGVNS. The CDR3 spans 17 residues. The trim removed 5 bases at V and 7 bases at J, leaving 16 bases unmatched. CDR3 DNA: TGTGCCAGCAGTTCCAACCGAGAGGGGGCCACCGGTGAAAAACTGTTTTTT. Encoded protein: CASSSNREGATGEKLFF. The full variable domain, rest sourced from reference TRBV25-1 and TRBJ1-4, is EADIYQTPRYLVIGTGKKITLECSQTMGHDKMYWYQQDPGMELHLIHYSYGVNSTEKGDLSSESTVSRIRTEHFPLTLESARPSHTSQYLCASSSNREGATGEKLFFGSGTQLSVL.

The CDR3 nucleotides are TGTGCCACCAGCGTCGGGACAGCCTCTGGGGCCAACGTCCTGACTTTC. Translation: CATSVGTASGANVLTF. The chain joins TRBV15 to TRBJ2-6; 7 nucleotides line up with TRBD1. V gave up 5 bases and J gave up 0 bases; unmatched junction bases: 4. Germline V lookup: CDR1 LNHNV, CDR2 YYDKDF (reference sequence). This CDR3 comprises 16 residues. Complete variable domain (other parts from reference TRBV15 and TRBJ2-6): DAMVIQNPRYQVTQFGKPVTLSCSQTLNHNVMYWYQQKSSQAPKLLFHYYDKDFNNEADTPDNFQSRRPNTSFCFLDIRSPGLGDTAMYLCATSVGTASGANVLTFGAGSRLTVL.

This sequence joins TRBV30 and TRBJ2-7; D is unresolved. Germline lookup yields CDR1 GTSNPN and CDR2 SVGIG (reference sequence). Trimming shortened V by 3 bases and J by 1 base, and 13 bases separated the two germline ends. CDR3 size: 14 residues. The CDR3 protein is CAWRGPGPSYEQYF. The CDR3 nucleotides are TGTGCCTGGAGGGGCCCCGGTCCGTCCTACGAGCAGTACTTC.

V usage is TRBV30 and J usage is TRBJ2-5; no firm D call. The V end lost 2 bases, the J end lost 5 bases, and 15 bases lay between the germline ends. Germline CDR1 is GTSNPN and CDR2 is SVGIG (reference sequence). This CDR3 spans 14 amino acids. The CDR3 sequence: CAWSRGRRRETQYF. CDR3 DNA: TGTGCCTGGAGTAGAGGTCGAAGAAGGGAGACCCAGTACTTC.

The DNA for the CDR3 is TGTGCCAGCAGCTTGTCGGAGACTGAAGCTTTCTTT. Amino acids: CASSLSETEAFF. The chain joins TRBV7-2 to TRBJ1-1, with unresolved D. The CDR3 is 12 residues long. V was trimmed by 3 bases and J by 5 bases, leaving 7 bases between them. CDR1 SGHTA and CDR2 FQGNSA come from the germline V gene. The variable domain in full, with the rest retrieved from reference TRBV7-2 and TRBJ1-1, is GAGVSQSPSNKVTEKGKDVELRCDPISGHTALYWYRQSLGQGLEFLIYFQGNSAPDKSGLPSDRFSAERTGGSVSTLTIQRTQQEDSAVYLCASSLSETEAFFGQGTRLTVV.

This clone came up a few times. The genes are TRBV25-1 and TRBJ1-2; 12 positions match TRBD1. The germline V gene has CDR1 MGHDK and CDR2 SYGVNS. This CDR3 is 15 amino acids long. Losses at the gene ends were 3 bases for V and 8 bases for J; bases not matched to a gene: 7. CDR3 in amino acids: CASSDRDRGPWGYTF. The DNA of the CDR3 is TGTGCCAGCAGTGACCGGGACAGGGGGCCGTGGGGCTACACCTTC.

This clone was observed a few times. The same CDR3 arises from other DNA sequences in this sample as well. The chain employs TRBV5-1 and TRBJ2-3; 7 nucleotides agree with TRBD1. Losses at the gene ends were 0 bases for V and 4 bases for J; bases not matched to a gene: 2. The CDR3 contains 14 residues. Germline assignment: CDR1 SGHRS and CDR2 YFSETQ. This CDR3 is CASSLGQGADTQYF. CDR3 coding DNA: TGCGCCAGCAGCTTGGGACAGGGAGCAGATACGCAGTATTTT.

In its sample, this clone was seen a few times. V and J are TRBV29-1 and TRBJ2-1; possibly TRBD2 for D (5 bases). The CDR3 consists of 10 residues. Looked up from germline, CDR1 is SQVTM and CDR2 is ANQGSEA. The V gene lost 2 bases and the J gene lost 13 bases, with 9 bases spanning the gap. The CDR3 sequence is CSVELAVQFF. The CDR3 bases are TGCAGCGTTGAACTAGCCGTCCAGTTCTTC.

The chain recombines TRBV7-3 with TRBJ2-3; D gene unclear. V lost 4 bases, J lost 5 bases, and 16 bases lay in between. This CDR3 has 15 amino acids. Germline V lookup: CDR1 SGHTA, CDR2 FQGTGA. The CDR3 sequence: CASSSSSSFGDTQYF. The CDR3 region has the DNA TGTGCCAGCAGCTCCAGTAGCAGCTTCGGAGATACGCAGTATTTT.

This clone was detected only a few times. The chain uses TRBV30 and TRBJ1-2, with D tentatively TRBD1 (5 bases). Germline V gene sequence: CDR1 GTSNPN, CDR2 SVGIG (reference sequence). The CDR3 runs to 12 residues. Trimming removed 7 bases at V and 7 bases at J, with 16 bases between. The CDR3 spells CASRPGLGGYTF. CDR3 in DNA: TGTGCCTCCAGACCAGGGTTGGGTGGCTACACCTTC. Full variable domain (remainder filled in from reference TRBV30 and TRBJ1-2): SQTIHQWPATLVQPVGSPLSLECTVEGTSNPNLYWYRQAAGRGLQLLFYSVGIGQISSEVPQNLSASRPQDRQFILSSKKLLLSDSGFYLCASRPGLGGYTFGSGTRLTVV.

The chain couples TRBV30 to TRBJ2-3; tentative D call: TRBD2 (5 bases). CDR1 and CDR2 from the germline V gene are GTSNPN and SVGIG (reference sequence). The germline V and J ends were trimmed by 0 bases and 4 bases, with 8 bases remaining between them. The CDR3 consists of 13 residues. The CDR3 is CAWSVHGADTQYF. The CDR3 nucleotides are TGTGCCTGGAGTGTACACGGGGCAGATACGCAGTATTTT. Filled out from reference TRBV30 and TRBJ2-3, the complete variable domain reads SQTIHQWPATLVQPVGSPLSLECTVEGTSNPNLYWYRQAAGRGLQLLFYSVGIGQISSEVPQNLSASRPQDRQFILSSKKLLLSDSGFYLCAWSVHGADTQYFGPGTRLTVL.

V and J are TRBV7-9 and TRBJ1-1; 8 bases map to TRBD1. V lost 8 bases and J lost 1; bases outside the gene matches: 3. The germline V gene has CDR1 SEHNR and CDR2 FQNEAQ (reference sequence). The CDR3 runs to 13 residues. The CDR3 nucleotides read TGTGCCAGCGCAGGGACAGGGAACACTGAAGCTTTCTTT. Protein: CASAGTGNTEAFF. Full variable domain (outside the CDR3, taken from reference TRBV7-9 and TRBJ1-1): DTGVSQNPRHKITKRGQNVTFRCDPISEHNRLYWYRQTLGQGPEFLTYFQNEAQLEKSRLLSDRFSAERPKGSFSTLEIQRTEQGDSAMYLCASAGTGNTEAFFGQGTRLTVV.

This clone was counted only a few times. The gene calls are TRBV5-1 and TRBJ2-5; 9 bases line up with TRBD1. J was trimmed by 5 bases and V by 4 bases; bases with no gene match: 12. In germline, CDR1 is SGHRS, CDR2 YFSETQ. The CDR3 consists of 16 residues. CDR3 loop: CASSPFRQGVGETQYF. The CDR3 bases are TGCGCCAGCAGCCCATTTCGACAGGGGGTCGGGGAGACCCAGTACTTC.